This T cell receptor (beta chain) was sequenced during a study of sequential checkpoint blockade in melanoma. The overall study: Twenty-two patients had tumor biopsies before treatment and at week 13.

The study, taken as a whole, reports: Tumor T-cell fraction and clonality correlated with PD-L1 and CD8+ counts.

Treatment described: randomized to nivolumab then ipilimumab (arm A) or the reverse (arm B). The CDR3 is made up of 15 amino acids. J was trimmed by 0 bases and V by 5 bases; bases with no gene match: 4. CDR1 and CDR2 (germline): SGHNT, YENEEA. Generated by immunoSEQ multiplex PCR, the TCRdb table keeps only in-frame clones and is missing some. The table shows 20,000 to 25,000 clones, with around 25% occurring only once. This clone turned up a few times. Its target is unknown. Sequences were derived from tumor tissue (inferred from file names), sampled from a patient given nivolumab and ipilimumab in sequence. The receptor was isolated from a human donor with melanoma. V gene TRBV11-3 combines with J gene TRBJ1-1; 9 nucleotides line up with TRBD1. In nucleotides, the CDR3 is TGTGCCAGCAGCCCCGGGACAGGGATGAACACTGAAGCTTTCTTT. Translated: CASSPGTGMNTEAFF.